This T cell receptor beta chain was documented in a study of T cell clonality in common variable immunodeficiency. Broader study findings: In common variable immunodeficiency, TCR beta chains reportedly carried fewer deletions and N-nucleotide insertions. Shared TCRbeta clones were fewer between CVID subjects than controls.

V was trimmed by 5 bases and J by 8 bases, leaving 17 bases between them. CDR3 size: 14 residues. Looked up from germline, CDR1 is SGHTA and CDR2 is FQGTGA. Data came from immunoSEQ multiplex PCR; TCRdb stores just in-frame clones and leaves some out. There are 50,000 to 60,000 clones in the sample, none observed a single time. This clone was seen repeatedly, ten times or more. Antigen specificity is unknown. The read ends 3 residues before the CDR3 terminus; that terminus is restored from the germline J gene. The receptor comes from a person aged 18 to 70 in good health. Sequencing was done on a sample of peripheral blood mononuclear cells. The rearrangement links TRBV7-3 to TRBJ2-3, with D perhaps TRBD2 (5 bases). Incomplete CDR3 DNA: TGTGCCAGCAGCGGAGAGAGGGCCCTGGGTACG. Protein sequence: CASSGERALGT. Given in full, the CDR3 is CASSGERALGTQYF.